This TCR beta chain was captured in a study of cytomegalovirus exposure and HLA in healthy donors. Study overall: A preliminary data release comprised 80 million or so unique TCRs obtained from HLA-typed donors. Study observations and caveats: Altogether, about 160 TCR beta chains were recorded as cytomegalovirus-associated. Other equally common chains were less clonally expanded than HLA-associated TCR beta chains, a later analysis showed.

A note on this clone: Its target is unknown.

CDR3 length: 12 amino acids. V shed 6 bases, J shed 10 bases, and the junction held 5 bases outside the gene matches. Germline V CDR1 and CDR2: SNHLY, FYNNEI. 60 Vbeta and 13 Jbeta primers were used in PCR. The protocol was immunoSEQ multiplex PCR, while the TCRdb copy is restricted to in-frame clones and leaves out a portion. The data hold around 190,000 clones, with about four fifths observed a single time. This TCR came from a woman between 25 and 40 years old in good health and CMV-seropositive. J is TRBJ1-1 and V is TRBV2, with TRBD1 matching 10 bases. Sequenced: PBMCs. This CDR3 is CASRRQGARAFF. The CDR3 DNA reads TGTGCCAGCAGACGACAGGGGGCGAGAGCTTTCTTT.